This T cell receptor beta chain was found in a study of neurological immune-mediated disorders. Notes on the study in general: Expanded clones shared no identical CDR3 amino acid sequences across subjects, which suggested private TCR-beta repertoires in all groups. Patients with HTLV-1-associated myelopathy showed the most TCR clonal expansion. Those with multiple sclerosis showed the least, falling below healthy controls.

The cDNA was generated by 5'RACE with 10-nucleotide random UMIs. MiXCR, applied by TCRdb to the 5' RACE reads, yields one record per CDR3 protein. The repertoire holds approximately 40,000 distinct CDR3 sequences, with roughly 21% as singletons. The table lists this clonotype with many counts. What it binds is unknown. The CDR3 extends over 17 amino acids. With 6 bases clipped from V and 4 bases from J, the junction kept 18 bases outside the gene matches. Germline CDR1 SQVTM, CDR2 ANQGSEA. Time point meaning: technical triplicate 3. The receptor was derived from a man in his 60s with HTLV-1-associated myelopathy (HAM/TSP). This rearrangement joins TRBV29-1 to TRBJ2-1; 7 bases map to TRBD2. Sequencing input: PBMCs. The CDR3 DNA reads TGCAGCGTCGACAGTGAAGTCTGGGGCGGGGGTTACAATGAGCAGTTCTTC. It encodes CSVDSEVWGGGYNEQFF.